What follows are 12 T cell receptor beta chains derived from one specimen sequenced in a study of cytomegalovirus exposure and HLA in healthy donors (dated by TCRdb to about 2017). Libraries were prepared through the immunoSEQ multiplex PCR assay. For the multiplex PCR, a mixture combining 60 forward primers for TCR Vbeta segments and 13 reverse primers for TCR Jbeta segments was used. Entries here come from immuneACCESS through TCRdb and include only in-frame sequences with V and J called. Some clones fail to appear in such tables; in the studies checked, an unresolved V gene covers under half of the shortfall, and the cause of the remainder is unknown. The sample table holds about 150,000 clones, of which about 84% were seen once. 4.8% of the sample rests with the top ten. The sample consisted of PBMCs. The receptors shown here come from a man between 18 and 29 years old in good health and CMV-seronegative.

The chain couples TRBV6-1 to TRBJ2-7; possible D gene TRBD1, 6 bases. The CDR3 is made up of 13 amino acids. The V end was cut by 10 bases, the J end by 2 bases, with 15 bases between. CDR1 MNHNS and CDR2 SASEGT come from the germline V gene. Here the CDR3 DNA reads TGTGCCATAAACCCCGGGACAACCTACGAGCAGTACTTC. It yields the protein CAINPGTTYEQYF.

This sequence joins TRBV4-3 and TRBJ2-5; weak D call: TRBD1 (5 bases). V was shortened by 1 base and J by 11 bases, with 20 bases between the two germline ends. Looked up from germline, CDR1 is LGHNA and CDR2 is YSLEER. The CDR3 sequence is 15 residues long. As DNA, the CDR3 is TGCGCCAGCAGCCAAGGGTGGCAGGGCGGTCAAGAGCAGTACTTC. Amino acid sequence: CASSQGWQGGQEQYF.

The chain employs TRBV6-5 and TRBJ2-2, with 9 bases identical to TRBD2. J gave up 6 bases and V 6 bases, and 5 bases lay outside the gene matches. Germline CDR1 reads MNHEY; CDR2 reads SVGAGI. CDR3 length equals 14 residues. This CDR3 reads CASSSLAGSGELFF. In DNA, the CDR3 is TGTGCCAGCAGCTCTCTAGCGGGATCCGGGGAGCTGTTTTTT.

The V and J genes are TRBV19 and TRBJ2-1, with 7 bases identical to TRBD1. This CDR3 is built from 15 residues. Germline loops: CDR1 LNHDA, CDR2 SQIVND (reference sequence). With 6 bases clipped from V and 1 base from J, the junction kept 6 bases outside the gene matches. As DNA, the CDR3 is TGTGCCAGTAGGACAGGGTTTTCATCCTACAATGAGCAGTTCTTC. Amino acids: CASRTGFSSYNEQFF.

V usage is TRBV28 and J usage is TRBJ1-5; D may be TRBD1 (5 bases). This CDR3 spans 14 amino acids. CDR1 and CDR2 (germline): MDHEN, SYDVKM. The V gene lost 5 bases and the J gene lost 2 bases, with 10 bases spanning the gap. The CDR3 protein is CASSKGRGNQPQHF. The DNA for the CDR3 is TGTGCCAGCAGTAAGGGGCGCGGCAATCAGCCCCAGCATTTT.

The V call is TRBV6-5, the J call TRBJ2-1, with D maybe TRBD1 (6 bases). This CDR3 comprises 14 residues. With 5 bases removed from V and 9 bases from J, the gap between germline ends came to 17 bases. Germline lookup yields CDR1 MNHEY and CDR2 SVGAGI. The CDR3 DNA sequence: TGTGCCAGCAGTCTCGAACAGGGTACTGGTGAGCAGTTCTTC. Amino acids: CASSLEQGTGEQFF.

The chain links TRBV15 to TRBJ1-2, with TRBD1 matching over 8 bases. Trimming took 0 bases from V and 3 from J; bases not matched to a gene: 15. This CDR3 is built from 19 residues. In germline, CDR1 is LNHNV, CDR2 YYDKDF (reference sequence). The CDR3 DNA sequence: TGTGCCACCAGCAGAGAACCCCCAGGGGGCGTTCCGTTGGACTATGGCTACACCTTC. It is translated as CATSREPPGGVPLDYGYTF.

This clone occurred once. This chain joins TRBV5-6 and TRBJ2-1, with D possibly TRBD2 on 5 matching bases. Germline CDR1 reads SGHDT; CDR2 reads YYEEEE. This CDR3 contains 16 residues. Trimming removed 2 bases at V and 8 bases at J, with 20 bases between. In DNA form, the CDR3 reads TGTGCCAGCAGCTTTGGAGGACCGTCCGCGCACGATGAGCAGTTCTTC. Its protein is CASSFGGPSAHDEQFF.

V and J are TRBV6-6 and TRBJ2-5; TRBD2 matches 7 bases. V dropped 7 bases and J dropped 1; count of bases not matched to a gene: 6. The CDR3 sequence is 14 residues long. In germline, CDR1 is MNHNY, CDR2 SVGAGI (reference sequence). The CDR3 DNA reads as TGTGCCAGCAACTCCGGGACTACCCAAGAGACCCAGTACTTC. It is translated as CASNSGTTQETQYF.

The V and J genes are TRBV19 and TRBJ1-5; D unresolved. The CDR3 runs to 15 residues. In germline, CDR1 is LNHDA, CDR2 SQIVND (reference sequence). The V end was cut by 3 bases, the J end by 0 bases, with 9 bases between. The CDR3 is CASSMGINSNQPQHF. In DNA, the CDR3 is TGTGCCAGTAGTATGGGCATTAATAGCAATCAGCCCCAGCATTTT.

V gene TRBV28 combines with J gene TRBJ2-1; 9 bases fit TRBD2. The CDR3 sequence is 13 residues long. Germline V gene lookup returns CDR1 MDHEN and CDR2 SYDVKM. V gave up 7 bases and J gave up 8 bases; unmatched junction bases: 6. Here the CDR3 DNA reads TGTGCCAGCACTAGCGGGGATGGATATGAGCAGTTCTTC. It is translated as CASTSGDGYEQFF.

V and J are TRBV28 and TRBJ2-7, with 15 positions matching TRBD2. Trimming took 6 bases from V and 4 from J; bases not matched to a gene: 7. Germline CDR1 MDHEN, CDR2 SYDVKM. This CDR3 is built from 16 residues. The CDR3 protein is CASSSSGTSGRYEQYF. The CDR3 coding sequence is TGTGCCAGCAGCTCATCCGGGACTAGCGGGAGGTACGAGCAGTACTTC.